What follows are 30 T cell receptor beta chains derived from one specimen sequenced in a study of blood T cells in healthy people across ages (dated by TCRdb to between 2014 and 2017). The method was 5' RACE. A second roughly 7 to 11 cycle PCR used a sample-barcoded 5' primer and a J-beta primer mix. TCRdb handled the public reads itself, with Q25 trimming in fastp and clone calling in MiXCR, and kept productive beta chains. Entries are consolidated by CDR3 protein sequence, retaining the most common genes and DNA. This sample is represented by over 1,500,000 distinct CDR3 sequences; about 39% of them were singletons. The ten largest clones represent roughly 23% of the sample. The sequencing input was blood. These receptors originate from a human donor in good health.

This clonotype was seen a single time. It is likely a read error, because the conserved phenylalanine at the end of the CDR3 is missing. The chain couples TRBV24-1 to TRBJ2-1; D is unclear. CDR1 and CDR2 (germline): KGHDR, SFDVKD. CDR3 length: 13 amino acids. V was cut by 6 bases and J by 10 bases, with 15 bases left in between. CDR3 DNA: TGTGCCACCAGTCGATACTCAGCCAGGGAGCAGTTCTCC. The encoded protein is CATSRYSAREQFS.

The chain couples TRBV7-2 to TRBJ2-7, with 7 bases fitting TRBD1. The CDR3 runs to 15 residues. Germline V gives CDR1 SGHTA, CDR2 FQGNSA. Unmatched junction bases numbered 10, after V lost 4 bases and J lost 4 bases. CDR3 sequence reads: CASSSVRGGGYEQYF. In DNA form, the CDR3 reads TGTGCCAGCAGCTCAGTACGAGGGGGCGGGTACGAGCAGTACTTC. The complete variable domain, with remaining parts taken from reference TRBV7-2 and TRBJ2-7, reads GAGVSQSPSNKVTEKGKDVELRCDPISGHTALYWYRQSLGQGLEFLIYFQGNSAPDKSGLPSDRFSAERTGGSVSTLTIQRTQQEDSAVYLCASSSVRGGGYEQYFGPGTRLTVT.

V and J are TRBV6-1 and TRBJ1-1, with 10 positions matching TRBD1. The CDR3 has 14 amino acids. The V and J ends lost 9 bases and 0 bases, in that order; junction bases with no gene match: 4. Germline V gene sequence: CDR1 MNHNS, CDR2 SASEGT. CDR3 in DNA: TGTGCCAGTCATGACAGGGGGCTGAACACTGAAGCTTTCTTT. This gives the protein CASHDRGLNTEAFF.

The chain employs TRBV2 and TRBJ2-3; maybe TRBD2 (6 bases). CDR3 length: 16 residues. Germline V gene lookup returns CDR1 SNHLY and CDR2 FYNNEI. Trimming removed 3 bases at V and 2 bases at J, with 15 bases between. CDR3 in amino acids: CASSDTSPRDTDTQYF. For the CDR3, the DNA is TGTGCCAGCAGTGATACTAGCCCCCGGGACACAGATACGCAGTATTTT.

This clonotype was observed a few times. CDR3 sequence: CASSQDQGASGYTF. CDR3 coding DNA: TGTGCCAGCAGCCAAGATCAGGGGGCGAGCGGCTACACCTTC. The gene calls are TRBV4-2 and TRBJ1-2; 8 bases match TRBD1. CDR3 length: 14 residues. V trimming: 0 bases; J trimming: 8 bases; junction bases outside the gene matches: 5. Germline V gives CDR1 LGHNA, CDR2 YNFKEQ.

This CDR3 is CASRDRETNYGYTF. In DNA form, the CDR3 reads TGTGCCAGCAGGGACAGGGAGACTAACTATGGCTACACCTTC. This chain links TRBV6-6 with TRBJ1-2; 8 positions match TRBD1. From germline, CDR1 is MNHNY and CDR2 SVGAGI (reference sequence). The CDR3 is made up of 14 amino acids. V was pared by 6 bases and J by 0 bases, with 3 bases of the junction left unmatched.

J is TRBJ2-1 and V is TRBV25-1, with 10 bases fitting TRBD2. V trimming: 4 bases; J trimming: 4 bases; junction bases outside the gene matches: 19. The germline V gene encodes CDR1 MGHDK and CDR2 SYGVNS. This CDR3 region has 20 residues. The CDR3 is CASSGVVTWKRGGLYNEQFF. For the CDR3, the DNA is TGTGCCAGCAGTGGCGTGGTCACTTGGAAGCGGGGGGGTTTGTACAATGAGCAGTTCTTC.

The V call is TRBV29-1, the J call TRBJ2-7, with TRBD1 matching over 8 bases. Unmatched junction bases numbered 8, after V lost 6 bases and J lost 4 bases. Germline V gives CDR1 SQVTM, CDR2 ANQGSEA. This CDR3 has 13 amino acids. CDR3 amino acids: CSVSRQGPYEQYF. Written as DNA, the CDR3 is TGCAGCGTGAGCCGACAGGGGCCTTACGAGCAGTACTTC.

This clonotype was picked up many times. A junction boundary mismatches the germline segment, possibly from a read error. V usage is TRBV7-2 and J usage is TRBJ2-7; 7 positions match TRBD1. Germline V gene lookup returns CDR1 SGHTA and CDR2 FQGNSA. The CDR3 runs 14 residues. The CDR3 sequence: CASSLPGGPYEQYF. The CDR3, as DNA: TGCGCCAGCAGCTTGCCAGGGGGACCCTACGAGCAGTACTTC.

In this sample, this clonotype turned up many times. The V call is TRBV5-5, the J call TRBJ2-7; either TRBD1 or TRBD2 may fit D (5 bases each). V was shortened by 4 bases and J by 0 bases, with 11 bases between the two germline ends. Germline-derived CDR1 and CDR2 are SGHKS and YYEKEE (reference sequence). This CDR3 is 14 amino acids long. CDR3 sequence: CASSPGADSYEQYF. In DNA form, the CDR3 reads TGTGCCAGCAGCCCCGGGGCGGACTCCTACGAGCAGTACTTC.

A few counts support this clonotype. This rearrangement joins TRBV29-1 to TRBJ2-3, with D uncertain. Germline V gives CDR1 SQVTM, CDR2 ANQGSEA. V was clipped by 3 bases and J by 0 bases, with 19 bases between them. This CDR3 spans 17 amino acids. CDR3 nucleotides: TGCAGCGTTGATCGCGATGGCCCGGCTTCTAGCACAGATACGCAGTATTTT. It codes for CSVDRDGPASSTDTQYF.

The chain uses TRBV6-1 and TRBJ2-1; perhaps TRBD1 as D (5 bases). In germline, CDR1 is MNHNS, CDR2 SASEGT. CDR3 length: 15 amino acids. V lost 1 base to trimming and J lost 2 bases, with 9 bases between them. The CDR3 protein is CASSEGRVPYNEQFF. CDR3 nucleotide sequence: TGTGCCAGCAGTGAAGGCAGGGTCCCCTACAATGAGCAGTTCTTC.

The genes are TRBV6-2 or TRBV6-3 and TRBJ1-1, with 8 bases matching TRBD1. V was pared by 8 bases and J by 6 bases, with 11 bases of the junction left unmatched. This CDR3 is built from 14 residues. Germline V lookup: CDR1 MNHEY, CDR2 SVGEGT. In nucleotides, the CDR3 is TGTGCCAGCGGAAGGACGTGGGACAGGCCTGAAGCTTTCTTT. Translation: CASGRTWDRPEAFF.

This clonotype was seen a single time. One junction end does not reproduce the germline sequence, and a read error may be involved. The chain carries TRBV24-1 and TRBJ1-2; TRBD1 is a possible D gene (6 bases). Germline lookup yields CDR1 KGHDR and CDR2 SFDVKD. CDR3 size: 14 residues. The CDR3 nucleotides read TGTGCCGCCAGTGATGGGGGGCGCGGCTATGGCTACACCTTC. Amino acids: CAASDGGRGYGYTF.

V usage is TRBV7-9 and J usage is TRBJ1-6, with 9 bases identical to TRBD1. V lost 2 bases to trimming and J lost 9 bases; unmatched junction nucleotides: 8. CDR3 size: 16 residues. CDR1 SEHNR and CDR2 FQNEAQ come from the germline V gene (reference sequence). CDR3 nucleotides: TGTGCCAGCAGCTTACGTCGGACAGGGGATAGTTCACCCCTCCACTTT. Its translation: CASSLRRTGDSSPLHF.

With regard to this clonotype: The junction does not match germline at one end; this may be a read error. The rearrangement uses TRBV20-1 and TRBJ2-1; 9 bases are a match to TRBD1. Germline V gives CDR1 DFQATT, CDR2 SNEGSKA (reference sequence). The CDR3 loop spans 17 amino acids. The CDR3 DNA reads as TGCAGTGCTGGGCCTCCTACCTACGGGACAGGGCTTGATGAGCGGTTCTTC. Its translation: CSAGPPTYGTGLDERFF.

The chain employs TRBV11-1 and TRBJ2-3; D not resolved. Germline CDR1 reads SGHAT; CDR2 reads FQDESV (reference sequence). V lost 7 bases and J 0 bases, leaving 11 bases between the germline ends. The CDR3 sequence is 14 residues long. CDR3 amino acids: CASKGDISTDTQYF. CDR3 DNA sequence: TGTGCCAGCAAGGGCGACATTAGCACAGATACGCAGTATTTT.

Worth noting for this clonotype: A junction boundary mismatches the germline segment, possibly from a read error. The rearrangement joins TRBV10-3 to TRBJ2-5; 7 nucleotides agree with TRBD1. Germline loops: CDR1 ENHRY, CDR2 SYGVKD. The CDR3 extends over 15 amino acids. The CDR3 spells CAISEHDRAQEAQYF. As DNA, the CDR3 is TGTGCCATCAGTGAGCACGACAGGGCCCAAGAGGCCCAGTACTTC.

This clonotype was detected a few times. The V call is TRBV4-3, the J call TRBJ1-2, with D unclear. The ends were cut back, 0 bases at V and 8 bases at J, with 19 bases in the middle. The CDR3 length is 16 residues. Germline CDR1 and CDR2: LGHNA and YSLEER. CDR3 coding DNA: TGCGCCAGCAGCCAAGAGGCAGTCGGCTCGGGGAGAGGCTACACCTTC. Its translation is CASSQEAVGSGRGYTF.

The V gene is TRBV7-8, the J gene TRBJ2-7; D unclear. V was clipped by 4 bases and J by 5 bases, with 15 bases between them. From germline, CDR1 is SGHVS and CDR2 FQNEAQ. This CDR3 region has 14 residues. This CDR3 reads CASSSSTFEDEQYF. The CDR3 DNA follows: TGTGCCAGCAGCTCCTCAACGTTTGAGGACGAGCAGTACTTC.

V is TRBV4-1 and J is TRBJ1-2, with D perhaps matching TRBD1 (5 bases). V lost 3 bases to trimming and J lost 6 bases, with 17 bases between them. The length of the CDR3 is 15 residues. The germline gives CDR1 MGHRA, CDR2 YSYEKL. CDR3 loop: CASSHQDTRGDGYTF. Written as DNA, the CDR3 is TGCGCCAGCAGCCACCAGGACACCCGCGGGGATGGCTACACCTTC.

The table lists this clonotype with a few counts. The chain uses TRBV19 and TRBJ2-3; tentative D call: TRBD1 (5 bases). This CDR3 has 12 amino acids. The germline CDR1 and CDR2 sequences are LNHDA and SQIVND (reference sequence). V was pared by 7 bases and J by 10 bases, with 15 bases between. The CDR3 DNA reads TGTGCCAGTACGACAGCCCGAGGTCCGCAGTATTTT. Translation: CASTTARGPQYF.

This clonotype appeared a few times. This chain links TRBV7-9 with TRBJ2-3, with D tentatively TRBD2 (5 bases). The CDR3 is 14 residues long. CDR1 SEHNR and CDR2 FQNEAQ come from the germline V gene (reference sequence). V lost 7 bases and J 5 bases, leaving 16 bases between the germline ends. Here the CDR3 DNA reads TGTGCCAGCACCCCGACGAGCGGTTTAGATACGCAGTATTTT. Its translation: CASTPTSGLDTQYF.

The chain recombines TRBV25-1 with TRBJ1-5, with no clear D. The CDR3 extends over 15 amino acids. V dropped 1 base and J dropped 1 base, with 8 bases sitting between them. CDR1 is MGHDK, CDR2 SYGVNS, per germline. Here the CDR3 reads CASSEFCESNQPQHF. In DNA, the CDR3 is TGTGCCAGCAGTGAATTCTGTGAAAGCAATCAGCCCCAGCATTTT. Full variable domain (remainder filled in from reference TRBV25-1 and TRBJ1-5): EADIYQTPRYLVIGTGKKITLECSQTMGHDKMYWYQQDPGMELHLIHYSYGVNSTEKGDLSSESTVSRIRTEHFPLTLESARPSHTSQYLCASSEFCESNQPQHFGDGTRLSIL.

This clonotype was observed a handful of times. V is TRBV27 and J is TRBJ1-5; D is unclear. Deletions cut 0 bases from V and 3 bases from J, with 6 bases between. The CDR3 consists of 14 residues. The germline CDR1 and CDR2 sequences are MNHEY and SMNVEV (reference sequence). DNA for the CDR3: TGTGCCAGCAGTTTATCCGTAACCAATCAGCCCCAGCATTTT. It translates to CASSLSVTNQPQHF.

This sequence joins TRBV24-1 and TRBJ2-5; maybe TRBD1 (6 bases). From germline, CDR1 is KGHDR and CDR2 SFDVKD. The ends were cut back, 2 bases at V and 5 bases at J, with 14 bases in the middle. CDR3 length equals 15 residues. Written as DNA, the CDR3 is TGTGCCACCAGTGATTCGACAGGACGGTGGGAGACCCAGTACTTC. Encoded protein: CATSDSTGRWETQYF.

This clonotype occurred a few times. This chain joins TRBV5-1 and TRBJ2-6; tentative D call: TRBD1 (5 bases). This CDR3 region has 16 residues. V gave up 2 bases and J gave up 4 bases, with 13 bases separating them. Looked up from germline, CDR1 is SGHRS and CDR2 is YFSETQ. The CDR3 sequence is CASSLRQGSGANVLTF. The CDR3 region has the DNA TGCGCCAGCAGCTTAAGGCAGGGCTCCGGGGCCAACGTCCTGACTTTC.

This clonotype was picked up one time. The chain couples TRBV25-1 to TRBJ1-1, with a possible D match to TRBD1 (5 bases). CDR3 size: 16 residues. Germline values: CDR1 MGHDK, CDR2 SYGVNS. V was trimmed by 0 bases and J by 3 bases, leaving 14 bases between them. The CDR3, as DNA: TGTGCCAGCAGTGAATATTTCCAGGGAGTAGACACTGAAGCTTTCTTT. It translates to CASSEYFQGVDTEAFF.

This rearrangement joins TRBV3-1 to TRBJ2-5; 9 bases are shared with TRBD2. The CDR3 covers 18 residues. J lost 0 bases, V lost 4 bases, and 12 bases had no gene match. CDR1 and CDR2 (germline): LGHDT, YNNKEL (reference sequence). CDR3 nucleotides: TGTGCCAGCAGCCGGTGGGTAGCGGGGGATTTCCACCAAGAGACCCAGTACTTC. It yields the protein CASSRWVAGDFHQETQYF.

Written as DNA, the CDR3 is TGTGCCAGCAGCCACGACTGGAACACCGGGGAGCTGTTTTTT. This codes for CASSHDWNTGELFF. The rearrangement links TRBV14 to TRBJ2-2; D unresolved. CDR3 size: 14 residues. Germline V gives CDR1 SGHDN, CDR2 FVKESK. Between the trimmed V and J ends, which lost 3 bases and 1 base, there was a span of 6 bases.